These 17 T cell receptor beta chains originate from one sample sequenced in a study of T cells in Graves' hyperthyroidism and ophthalmopathy (dated 2019 in TCRdb). The protocol used for the library was multiplex PCR. The sequencer listed for this sample is Illumina HiSeq 2000. The TCR beta CDR3 regions were amplified from the RNA transcripts. For the first round of RT-PCR on the TCR CDR3, the HTBI primer set was used together with the Qiagen OneStep RT-PCR kit. TCRdb's own reprocessing of the public reads used fastp at Q25 and MiXCR and kept productive beta chains. Entries that share a CDR3 protein sequence are merged under the most common genes and DNA. The sample table shows 300,000 to 450,000 distinct CDR3 sequences, and about 14% are seen once. Approximately 11% of the sample lies in the top ten. Sequencing input: blood. All receptors derive from a woman in her sixties with Graves' hyperthyroidism.

The V and J genes are TRBV5-4 and TRBJ2-5, with D possibly matching TRBD2 (6 bases). The germline gives CDR1 SGHNT, CDR2 YYREEE (reference sequence). This CDR3 has 14 amino acids. The V gene lost 4 bases and the J gene lost 2 bases, with 12 bases spanning the gap. CDR3: CASSRGTFQETQYF. The CDR3 bases are TGTGCCAGCAGCCGCGGGACTTTTCAAGAGACCCAGTACTTC.

This clonotype has at least ten counts. The chain employs TRBV20-1 and TRBJ2-7, with 12 bases matching TRBD2. Germline V lookup: CDR1 DFQATT, CDR2 SNEGSKA (reference sequence). The length of the CDR3 is 14 residues. Losses at the gene ends were 2 bases for V and 6 bases for J; bases not matched to a gene: 5. The CDR3 DNA reads as TGCAGTGCTAGAAGACTAGCGGGAGCGGCCGAGCAGTACTTC. It translates to CSARRLAGAAEQYF.

The V and J genes are TRBV28 and TRBJ1-5; D is uncertain. From germline, CDR1 is MDHEN and CDR2 SYDVKM. Trimming pared 2 bases from V and 7 bases from J, leaving 15 bases between. This CDR3 has 15 residues. The CDR3 nucleotides read TGTGCCAGCAGTTTACCCAGCTACTCGAGGCAGCCCCAGCATTTT. Residues: CASSLPSYSRQPQHF. Full variable domain (remainder filled in from reference TRBV28 and TRBJ1-5): DVKVTQSSRYLVKRTGEKVFLECVQDMDHENMFWYRQDPGLGLRLIYFSYDVKMKEKGDIPEGYSVSREKKERFSLILESASTNQTSMYLCASSLPSYSRQPQHFGDGTRLSIL.

The rearrangement uses TRBV12-3 or TRBV12-4 and TRBJ2-7, with 12 bases identical to TRBD2. The CDR3 contains 16 residues. V lost 6 bases to trimming and J lost 4 bases; unmatched junction nucleotides: 10. CDR3 sequence reads: CASSQSSGRARYEQYF. The CDR3 DNA is TGTGCCAGCAGCCAATCTAGCGGGAGGGCCCGGTACGAGCAGTACTTC.

This clonotype was seen at least ten times. The chain employs TRBV18 and TRBJ1-2; D remains ambiguous. The length of the CDR3 is 13 residues. The V gene's germline CDR1 is KGHSH and CDR2 LQKENI. V lost 6 bases to trimming and J lost 5 bases, with 13 bases between them. CDR3 protein: CASSYDERYGYTF. For the CDR3, the DNA is TGTGCCAGCTCCTACGACGAGCGTTATGGCTACACCTTC.

This clonotype was seen ten or more times. V and J are TRBV29-1 and TRBJ1-1, with D possibly matching TRBD1 (6 bases). CDR1 SQVTM and CDR2 ANQGSEA come from the germline V gene. The CDR3 has 14 amino acids. V lost 5 bases and J lost 1, with 14 bases in between. The CDR3 DNA reads TGCAGCGTTACCCGGGACACGCCGAACACTGAAGCTTTCTTT. It encodes CSVTRDTPNTEAFF.

The J gene is TRBJ2-1, the V gene TRBV5-4; 10 bases line up with TRBD1. The length of the CDR3 is 15 residues. Germline-derived CDR1 and CDR2 are SGHNT and YYREEE (reference sequence). Trimming removed 3 bases from V and 7 bases from J; junction bases left unmatched: 7. The CDR3 here is CASSSGQGRWNEQFF. The CDR3, as DNA: TGTGCCAGCAGCTCGGGACAGGGGAGATGGAATGAGCAGTTCTTC.

This clonotype has ten or more counts. This chain connects TRBV19 to TRBJ2-3; TRBD2 matches at 13 bases. This CDR3 region has 18 residues. CDR1 and CDR2 (germline): LNHDA, SQIVND (reference sequence). Trimming at V came to 5 bases and at J to 3 bases, leaving 11 bases not matched to a gene. The CDR3 sequence: CASSPPSLTSGRTDTQYF. CDR3 bases: TGTGCCAGTAGTCCCCCCTCCTTGACTAGCGGGAGGACAGATACGCAGTATTTT.

This clonotype has only a few counts. The genes are TRBV9 and TRBJ2-3; no reliable D call. V was cut by 0 bases and J by 2 bases, with 7 bases left in between. This CDR3 is 14 amino acids long. Germline lookup yields CDR1 SGDLS and CDR2 YYNGEE. The CDR3 DNA reads as TGTGCCAGCAGCGTAGCTAGGGACACAGATACGCAGTATTTT. Protein: CASSVARDTDTQYF.

The chain couples TRBV19 to TRBJ1-1; no clear D. The V and J ends lost 5 bases and 3 bases respectively, with 13 bases between them. The CDR3 has 14 amino acids. Germline CDR1 is LNHDA and CDR2 is SQIVND (reference sequence). The CDR3, as DNA: TGTGCCAGTAGTTTCCAGTCCCGTTACACTGAAGCTTTCTTT. Amino acid sequence: CASSFQSRYTEAFF.

In this sample, this clonotype turned up many times. The chain has TRBV20-1 and TRBJ1-1; D may be TRBD1 (5 bases). CDR1 is DFQATT, CDR2 SNEGSKA, per germline (reference sequence). This CDR3 region has 13 residues. Between the trimmed V and J ends, which lost 6 bases and 1 base, there was a span of 12 bases. The CDR3 sequence is CSAVWGSNTEAFF. In DNA form, the CDR3 reads TGCAGTGCGGTGTGGGGGTCGAACACTGAAGCTTTCTTT.

V and J are TRBV6-1 and TRBJ1-2, with TRBD1 identical over 8 bases. This CDR3 comprises 15 residues. From germline, CDR1 is MNHNS and CDR2 SASEGT. V gave up 7 bases and J gave up 4 bases; unmatched junction bases: 11. In DNA form, the CDR3 reads TGTGCCAGCAAGACTTCCTCAGGGGGCGGCTATGGCTACACCTTC. Protein: CASKTSSGGGYGYTF.

This clonotype was detected many times. The V gene is TRBV28, the J gene TRBJ2-7, with D uncertain. CDR3 length: 15 residues. The V gene's germline CDR1 is MDHEN and CDR2 SYDVKM. V lost 3 bases and J 2 bases, leaving 14 bases between the germline ends. The CDR3 DNA is TGTGCCAGCAGTTTCGGGTCCTCAACTCCCTACGAGCAGTACTTC. Amino acids: CASSFGSSTPYEQYF.

The chain recombines TRBV6-1 with TRBJ1-1; 10 bases are a match to TRBD1. The V segment lost 5 bases and the J segment 7 bases; nucleotides outside the gene matches: 4. CDR3 length: 13 amino acids. Germline V gives CDR1 MNHNS, CDR2 SASEGT. CDR3 in amino acids: CASSRQGAVEAFF. In DNA, the CDR3 is TGTGCCAGCAGTAGACAGGGGGCGGTTGAAGCTTTCTTT.

As concerns this clonotype: This may come from a read error, since a much larger clone is one base off. This chain links TRBV10-3 with TRBJ2-5, with 11 bases matching TRBD2. With 0 bases clipped from V and 4 bases from J, the junction kept 7 bases outside the gene matches. This CDR3 comprises 17 residues. The germline V gene has CDR1 ENHRY and CDR2 SYGVKD. CDR3: CAISESGTSGPRETQYF. In DNA form, the CDR3 reads TGTGCCATCAGTGAGTCCGGGACTAGCGGACCCCGAGAGACCCAGTACTTC.

This rearrangement joins TRBV18 to TRBJ2-7; tentatively, D is TRBD2 (6 bases). Trimming took off 3 bases at V and 5 bases at J, with 20 bases between the two ends. Germline V gene sequence: CDR1 KGHSH, CDR2 LQKENI. The CDR3 has 16 amino acids. CDR3: CASSPFLWGTGDEQYF. The DNA of the CDR3 is TGTGCCAGCTCACCCTTCTTGTGGGGGACTGGTGACGAGCAGTACTTC.

This clonotype has only a few counts. V and J are TRBV19 and TRBJ2-7; the match to TRBD2 covers 9 bases. There are 15 residues in the CDR3. Germline-derived CDR1 and CDR2 are LNHDA and SQIVND (reference sequence). V was clipped by 5 bases and J by 3 bases; unmatched bases: 8. The CDR3 DNA follows: TGTGCCAGTAGTGACGGAGCGGGAGGCATCTACGAGCAGTACTTC. Its protein product is CASSDGAGGIYEQYF.